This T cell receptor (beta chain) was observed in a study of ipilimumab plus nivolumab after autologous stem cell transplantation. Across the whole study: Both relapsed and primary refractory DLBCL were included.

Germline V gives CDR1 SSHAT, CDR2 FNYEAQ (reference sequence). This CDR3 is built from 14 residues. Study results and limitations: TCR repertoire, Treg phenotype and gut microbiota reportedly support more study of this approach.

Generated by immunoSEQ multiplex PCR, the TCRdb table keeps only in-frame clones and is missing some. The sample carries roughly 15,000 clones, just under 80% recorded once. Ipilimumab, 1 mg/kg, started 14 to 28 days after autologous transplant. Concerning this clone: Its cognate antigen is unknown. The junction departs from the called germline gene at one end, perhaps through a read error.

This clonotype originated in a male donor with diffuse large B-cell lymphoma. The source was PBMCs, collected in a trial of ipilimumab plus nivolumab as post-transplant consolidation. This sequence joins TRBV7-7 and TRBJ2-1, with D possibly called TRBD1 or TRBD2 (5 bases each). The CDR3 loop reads CASSLGLPGGEQFF. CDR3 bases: TGTGCTAGCAGCTTAGGGCTCCCTGGGGGTGAGCAGTTCTTC.